Following are 30 T cell receptor beta chains from one sample sequenced in a study of cytomegalovirus exposure and HLA in healthy donors. The PCR had 60 Vbeta and 13 Jbeta primers. Here immunoSEQ multiplex PCR was the method, and the copy in TCRdb shows in-frame clones only, minus some. There are some 210,000 clones in the sample; over 80% occur only once, and roughly 10% lies in the top ten. Source material: PBMCs. Every receptor here comes from a woman in her forties or fifties in good health and CMV-seropositive.

The chain recombines TRBV4-2 with TRBJ1-1; maybe TRBD1 (5 bases). Germline loops: CDR1 LGHNA, CDR2 YNFKEQ. CDR3 size: 12 residues. V lost 5 bases, J lost 5 bases, and 9 bases lay in between. DNA of the CDR3: TGTGCCAGCAGCGGGGGGGGGACTGAAGCTTTCTTT. This sequence encodes CASSGGGTEAFF.

The CDR3 nucleotides are TGCAGCGTCCCCGGGACTACCGTTTGGGGTGAGCAGTTCTTC. Translating it yields CSVPGTTVWGEQFF. This chain uses TRBV29-1 with TRBJ2-1; 7 nucleotides agree with TRBD2. The CDR3 spans 14 residues. Losses at the gene ends were 6 bases for V and 9 bases for J; bases not matched to a gene: 14. Germline CDR1 and CDR2: SQVTM and ANQGSEA.

The chain couples TRBV6-1 to TRBJ1-2, with 7 nucleotides matching TRBD1. Germline-derived CDR1 and CDR2 are MNHNS and SASEGT. The V and J ends lost 7 bases and 0 bases, in that order; junction bases with no gene match: 5. The CDR3 consists of 14 residues. The CDR3 spells CASTRQGPNYGYTF. CDR3 nucleotide sequence: TGTGCCAGCACCCGACAGGGCCCTAACTATGGCTACACCTTC.

The V call is TRBV10-3, the J call TRBJ1-2; TRBD1 might be the D (5 bases). The CDR3 spans 14 residues. V lost 2 bases and J lost 6, with 13 bases in between. CDR1 is ENHRY and CDR2 is SYGVKD in the germline V gene. The CDR3 DNA sequence: TGTGCCATCAGTGAGACAGGCCCATTACATGGCTACACCTTC. Translated: CAISETGPLHGYTF.

J is TRBJ1-2 and V is TRBV9, with no clear D. Deletions cut 5 bases from V and 6 bases from J, with 11 bases between. CDR1 and CDR2 (germline): SGDLS, YYNGEE. This CDR3 is built from 12 residues. The CDR3 sequence is CASRSGENGYTF. The CDR3 bases are TGTGCCAGCAGAAGTGGAGAGAATGGCTACACCTTC.

The chain is built from TRBV30 and TRBJ2-7; 9 positions match TRBD1. The J segment lost 7 bases and the V segment lost 2 bases, leaving 6 bases of the junction unmatched. Germline-derived CDR1 and CDR2 are GTSNPN and SVGIG (reference sequence). CDR3 length equals 13 residues. This chain's CDR3 is CAWSIGQGREQYF. CDR3 DNA: TGTGCCTGGAGTATTGGACAGGGGAGGGAGCAGTACTTC.

The sample holds a few counts of this clone. V gene TRBV5-6 combines with J gene TRBJ1-5; D is ambiguous. Germline values: CDR1 SGHDT, CDR2 YYEEEE. This CDR3 is 13 amino acids long. The V end lost 4 bases, the J end lost 2 bases, and 7 bases lay between the germline ends. The CDR3 spells CASSPRGNQPQHF. The CDR3 DNA reads TGTGCCAGCAGCCCGAGGGGCAATCAGCCCCAGCATTTT.

CDR3 coding DNA: TGTGCCTGGGGTAGGGGGACACCTACAACTGAAGCTTTCTTT. Protein sequence: CAWGRGTPTTEAFF. This sequence joins TRBV30 and TRBJ1-1, with D perhaps matching TRBD1 (6 bases). Trimming took off 5 bases at V and 5 bases at J, with 18 bases between the two ends. This CDR3 comprises 14 residues. CDR1 and CDR2 from the germline V gene are GTSNPN and SVGIG (reference sequence).

The chain carries TRBV10-3 and TRBJ1-4; the D gene is possibly TRBD1 (6 bases). Between the trimmed V and J ends, which lost 8 bases and 8 bases, there was a span of 15 bases. Per germline, CDR1 ENHRY and CDR2 SYGVKD. The CDR3 is 13 amino acids. In DNA, the CDR3 is TGTGCCATCTATTCGGGACACGGCGAAAAACTGTTTTTT. Protein product: CAIYSGHGEKLFF.

This rearrangement joins TRBV18 to TRBJ1-5; 7 bases fit TRBD1. The CDR3 runs 13 residues. After removal of 4 bases from V and 7 bases from J, the junction contained 4 bases not matched to a gene. Germline V gives CDR1 KGHSH, CDR2 LQKENI. CDR3: CASSHRGGQPQHF. For the CDR3, the DNA is TGTGCCAGCTCACACAGGGGCGGGCAGCCCCAGCATTTT. The whole variable domain, filled in from reference TRBV18 and TRBJ1-5, reads NAGVMQNPRHLVRRRGQEARLRCSPMKGHSHVYWYRQLPEEGLKFMVYLQKENIIDESGMPKERFSAEFPKEGPSILRIQQVVRGDSAAYFCASSHRGGQPQHFGDGTRLSIL.

This chain links TRBV7-3 with TRBJ2-3, with 9 bases matching TRBD2. With V trimmed by 0 bases and J by 6 bases, 7 bases remained unmatched. This CDR3 has 16 residues. Germline V lookup: CDR1 SGHTA, CDR2 FQGTGA. The CDR3 bases are TGTGCCAGCAGCTTAACGGTGGGACTAGCTGGCGATACGCAGTATTTT. Translated: CASSLTVGLAGDTQYF.

On this clone itself: Other DNA sequences in this specimen translate into the identical CDR3. The V call is TRBV28, the J call TRBJ1-2; D is unclear. CDR3 length: 11 residues. V lost 6 bases and J 2 bases, leaving 4 bases between the germline ends. Germline V lookup: CDR1 MDHEN, CDR2 SYDVKM. The CDR3 loop is CASSSNYGYTF. The CDR3 DNA reads as TGTGCCAGCAGCTCGAACTATGGCTACACCTTC.

The rearrangement uses TRBV6-6 and TRBJ1-2; D is possibly TRBD1 (6 bases). The CDR3 sequence is 15 residues long. V was cut by 5 bases and J by 5 bases, with 18 bases left in between. Germline CDR1 MNHNY, CDR2 SVGAGI (reference sequence). CDR3: CASSGDRPKGYGYTF. The CDR3 DNA follows: TGTGCCAGCAGTGGAGACAGGCCGAAGGGGTATGGCTACACCTTC.

This chain connects TRBV5-1 to TRBJ2-3; TRBD1 is a possible D gene (6 bases). Germline CDR1 reads SGHRS; CDR2 reads YFSETQ. Trimming left V 0 bases short and J 2 bases short, with 7 bases between. This CDR3 is built from 14 residues. CDR3 region: CASSLAGDTDTQYF. CDR3 in DNA: TGCGCCAGCAGCTTGGCAGGGGACACAGATACGCAGTATTTT. The full variable domain, rest sourced from reference TRBV5-1 and TRBJ2-3, is KAGVTQTPRYLIKTRGQQVTLSCSPISGHRSVSWYQQTPGQGLQFLFEYFSETQRNKGNFPGRFSGRQFSNSRSEMNVSTLELGDSALYLCASSLAGDTDTQYFGPGTRLTVL.

J is TRBJ1-2 and V is TRBV7-3; D perhaps matches TRBD1 (5 bases). Trimming removed 2 bases from V and 8 bases from J, with 12 bases in between. The germline CDR1 and CDR2 sequences are SGHTA and FQGTGA. The CDR3 length is 13 residues. CDR3 bases: TGTGCCAGCAGCTTAGGCCAGGGTGGGGGCTACACCTTC. Translation gives CASSLGQGGGYTF.

The CDR3 spells CAWSGQGAYGYTF. CDR3 coding DNA: TGTGCCTGGAGTGGACAGGGGGCTTATGGCTACACCTTC. The chain is built from TRBV30 and TRBJ1-2; 10 bases fit TRBD1. Trimming at V came to 1 base and at J to 5 bases, leaving 1 base not matched to a gene. Germline CDR1 and CDR2: GTSNPN and SVGIG (reference sequence). The CDR3 consists of 13 residues.

The genes are TRBV30 and TRBJ2-1, with D possibly TRBD1 on 5 matching bases. The CDR3 covers 17 residues. Trimming stripped 0 bases from V and 1 base from J, with 16 bases between. The V gene's germline CDR1 is GTSNPN and CDR2 SVGIG (reference sequence). DNA for the CDR3: TGTGCCTGGAGTGTACTCCGCCAGGGCTCGTCCTACAATGAGCAGTTCTTC. This codes for CAWSVLRQGSSYNEQFF. The full variable domain, its missing parts supplied by reference TRBV30 and TRBJ2-1, is SQTIHQWPATLVQPVGSPLSLECTVEGTSNPNLYWYRQAAGRGLQLLFYSVGIGQISSEVPQNLSASRPQDRQFILSSKKLLLSDSGFYLCAWSVLRQGSSYNEQFFGPGTRLTVL.

The chain carries TRBV7-9 and TRBJ2-6; 7 bases line up with TRBD1. Germline loops: CDR1 SEHNR, CDR2 FQNEAQ (reference sequence). Trimming removed 7 bases from V and 10 bases from J; junction bases left unmatched: 10. CDR3 size: 14 residues. The CDR3, as DNA: TGTGCCAGCACCCCTCGGGACAGCCTAAACGTCCTGACTTTC. It codes for CASTPRDSLNVLTF.

The chain couples TRBV6-5 to TRBJ1-2; the D gene is possibly TRBD1 (6 bases). CDR3 length: 14 amino acids. V lost 5 bases and J lost 8, with 18 bases in between. Germline CDR1 reads MNHEY; CDR2 reads SVGAGI. The CDR3 coding sequence is TGTGCCAGCAGTCCCCAGGGGCGACGGGGAGGCTACACCTTC. This translates into CASSPQGRRGGYTF.

The CDR3 coding sequence is TGTGCCAGCAGCATAACCGCGGTAAATCAGCCCCAGCATTTT. It is translated as CASSITAVNQPQHF. The chain joins TRBV6-6 to TRBJ1-5; D gene ambiguous. Trimming stripped 6 bases from V and 4 bases from J, with 13 bases between. This CDR3 is 14 amino acids long. Germline V lookup: CDR1 MNHNY, CDR2 SVGAGI (reference sequence).

The rearrangement joins TRBV29-1 to TRBJ2-1; 14 bases fit TRBD2. Looked up from germline, CDR1 is SQVTM and CDR2 is ANQGSEA. Losses at the gene ends were 6 bases for V and 0 bases for J; bases not matched to a gene: 16. The CDR3 has 20 residues. In nucleotides, the CDR3 is TGCAGCGTCACAGGACTAGCGGGGGGACCCATTCTTAGCTCCTACAATGAGCAGTTCTTC. Translating gives CSVTGLAGGPILSSYNEQFF.

The chain joins TRBV5-6 to TRBJ2-3, with a tentative D call TRBD2 (6 bases). This CDR3 contains 16 residues. Trimming stripped 2 bases from V and 5 bases from J, with 18 bases between. CDR1 and CDR2 (germline): SGHDT, YYEEEE. The CDR3 coding sequence is TGTGCCAGCAGCTTCCCTACCGGGGGTTTAGAAGATACGCAGTATTTT. Residues: CASSFPTGGLEDTQYF.

The chain couples TRBV6-5 to TRBJ1-1; 7 bases map to TRBD1. Looked up from germline, CDR1 is MNHEY and CDR2 is SVGAGI. The ends lost 5 bases at V and 4 bases at J; junction bases unmatched: 10. The CDR3 spans 15 residues. CDR3 region: CASSPYRGMRTEAFF. The CDR3 DNA sequence: TGTGCCAGCAGTCCGTACAGGGGTATGCGCACTGAAGCTTTCTTT.

This chain joins TRBV15 and TRBJ1-4; 7 bases fit TRBD1. CDR1 and CDR2 from the germline V gene are LNHNV and YYDKDF (reference sequence). J lost 5 bases, V lost 2 bases, and 14 bases had no gene match. This CDR3 comprises 18 residues. CDR3 nucleotides: TGTGCCACCAGCAGATCCGGGGGTGGCAGGGGGATGAATGAAAAACTGTTTTTT. It codes for CATSRSGGGRGMNEKLFF.

The V gene is TRBV28, the J gene TRBJ2-5; no clear D gene. The end of the DNA is better explained by TRBJ2-7, so the J call may be wrong. Per the germline V gene, CDR1 is MDHEN and CDR2 is SYDVKM. There are 11 residues in the CDR3. The CDR3 loop is CASSTTPEQYF. Here the CDR3 DNA reads TGTGCCAGCAGTACCACGCCCGAGCAGTACTTC.

The chain recombines TRBV19 with TRBJ1-6, with D possibly matching TRBD1 (5 bases). Germline V gene data show CDR1 as LNHDA and CDR2 as SQIVND (reference sequence). This CDR3 contains 13 residues. Trimming shortened V by 4 bases and J by 9 bases, and 10 bases separated the two germline ends. The DNA of the CDR3 is TGTGCCAGTAGTACCCGACAGATTTCACCCCTCCACTTT. Its protein product is CASSTRQISPLHF.

The V call is TRBV5-6, the J call TRBJ2-1; 7 bases align to TRBD2. CDR1 and CDR2 from the germline V gene are SGHDT and YYEEEE. J lost 11 bases, V lost 6 bases, and 8 bases had no gene match. The CDR3 has 12 residues. This chain's CDR3 is CASIRQGGKQFF. DNA of the CDR3: TGTGCCAGCATCCGCCAGGGAGGGAAGCAGTTCTTC.

This clone was seen a few times. V usage is TRBV4-2 and J usage is TRBJ1-1; 7 nucleotides line up with TRBD1. The junction had 7 bases not matched to a gene; V was cut back by 8 bases and J by 1 base. Germline V gene sequence: CDR1 LGHNA, CDR2 YNFKEQ. This CDR3 spans 14 amino acids. The CDR3 nucleotides are TGTGCCAGCGAGCCGACAGGGTCGAACACTGAAGCTTTCTTT. Its translation is CASEPTGSNTEAFF.

The chain combines TRBV9 with TRBJ2-1; a weak D match, TRBD1 (6 bases). Germline loops: CDR1 SGDLS, CDR2 YYNGEE. V dropped 4 bases and J dropped 3 bases, with 23 bases sitting between them. The CDR3 sequence is 18 residues long. The CDR3 loop is CASSSRVAPGAGYNEQFF. In DNA form, the CDR3 reads TGTGCCAGCAGCTCAAGAGTCGCCCCAGGGGCAGGCTACAATGAGCAGTTCTTC.

A remark on this clone: Other DNA sequences from this sample encode an identical CDR3 as well. The chain employs TRBV7-9 and TRBJ2-2, with D perhaps TRBD2 (5 bases). Trimming removed 5 bases at V and 5 bases at J, with 9 bases between. Per germline, CDR1 SEHNR and CDR2 FQNEAQ (reference sequence). The CDR3 totals 13 residues. The CDR3 DNA sequence: TGTGCCAGCAGCCTAAGAGGGACCGGGGAGCTGTTTTTT. Protein: CASSLRGTGELFF.